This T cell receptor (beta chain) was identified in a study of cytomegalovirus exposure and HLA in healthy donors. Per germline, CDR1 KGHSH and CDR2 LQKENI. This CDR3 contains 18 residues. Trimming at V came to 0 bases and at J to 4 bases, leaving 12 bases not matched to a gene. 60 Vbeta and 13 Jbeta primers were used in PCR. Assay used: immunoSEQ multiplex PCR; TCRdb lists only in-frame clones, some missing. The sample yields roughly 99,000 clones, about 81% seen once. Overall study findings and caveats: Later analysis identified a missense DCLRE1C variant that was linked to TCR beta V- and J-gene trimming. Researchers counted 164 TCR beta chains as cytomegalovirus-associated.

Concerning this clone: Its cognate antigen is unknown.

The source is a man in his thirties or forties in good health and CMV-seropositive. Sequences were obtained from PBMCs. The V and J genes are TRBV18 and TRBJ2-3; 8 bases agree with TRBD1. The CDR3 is CASSPPGQAKANPDTQYF. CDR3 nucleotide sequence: TGTGCCAGCTCACCACCGGGACAGGCTAAAGCCAACCCAGATACGCAGTATTTT.